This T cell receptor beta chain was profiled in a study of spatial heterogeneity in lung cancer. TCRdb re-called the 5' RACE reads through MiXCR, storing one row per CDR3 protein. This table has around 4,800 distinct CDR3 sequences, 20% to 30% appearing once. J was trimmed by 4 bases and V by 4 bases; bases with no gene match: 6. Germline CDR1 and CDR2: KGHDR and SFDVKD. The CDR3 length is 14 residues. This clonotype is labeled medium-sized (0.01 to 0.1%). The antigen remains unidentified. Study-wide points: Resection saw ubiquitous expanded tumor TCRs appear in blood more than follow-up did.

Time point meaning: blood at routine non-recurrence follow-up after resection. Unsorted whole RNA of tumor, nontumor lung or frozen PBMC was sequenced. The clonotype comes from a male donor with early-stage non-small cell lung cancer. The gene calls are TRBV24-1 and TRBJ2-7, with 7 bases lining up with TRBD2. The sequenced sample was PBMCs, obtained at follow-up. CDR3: CATSEGLQSYEQYF. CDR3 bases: TGTGCCACCAGTGAGGGACTACAATCGTACGAGCAGTACTTC.